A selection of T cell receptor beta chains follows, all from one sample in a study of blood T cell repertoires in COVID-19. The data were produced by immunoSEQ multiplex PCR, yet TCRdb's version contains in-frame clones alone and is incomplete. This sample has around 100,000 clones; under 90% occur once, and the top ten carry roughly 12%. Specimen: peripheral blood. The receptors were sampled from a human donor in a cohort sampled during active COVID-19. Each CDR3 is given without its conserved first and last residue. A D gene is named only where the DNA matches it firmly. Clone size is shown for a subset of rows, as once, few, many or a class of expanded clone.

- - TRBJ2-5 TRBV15 ATSRDVGALGETQY
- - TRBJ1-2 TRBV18 ASSPSDGLNYGYT
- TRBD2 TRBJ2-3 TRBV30 AWTSGDTDTQY
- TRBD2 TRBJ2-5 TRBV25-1 ASSSTSSSRETQY
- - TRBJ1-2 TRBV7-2 ASSLAQDYGYT
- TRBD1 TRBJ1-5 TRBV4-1 ASSQEGGQGGNQPQH
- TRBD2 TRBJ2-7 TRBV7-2 ASSQRSGRAGEQY
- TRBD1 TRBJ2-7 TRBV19 ASSIEDRGYEQY
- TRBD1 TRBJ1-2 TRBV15 ATSRDRGHSRYGYT
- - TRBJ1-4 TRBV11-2 ASSLGSNEKLF
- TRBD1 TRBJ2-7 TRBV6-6 ASSNTGTGGYEQY
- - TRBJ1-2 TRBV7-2 ASSPDSFYGYT
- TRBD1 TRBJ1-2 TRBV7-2 ASSSGQVTYGYT
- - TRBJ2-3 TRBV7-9 ASSLQGSTDTQY
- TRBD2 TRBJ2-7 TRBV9 ASSPTSAPYSYEQY
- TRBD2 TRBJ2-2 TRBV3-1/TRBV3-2 ASSHWAGGTGELF
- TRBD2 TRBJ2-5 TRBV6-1 ASSVGLAGGQGETQY
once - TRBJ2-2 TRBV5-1 ASSPYKNTGELF
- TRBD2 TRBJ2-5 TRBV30 AWSVLGRRETQY
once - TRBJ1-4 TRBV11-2 ASSSSAEKLF
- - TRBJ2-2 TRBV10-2 ASKTGANTGELF
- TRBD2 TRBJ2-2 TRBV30 AWGGGGNTGELF
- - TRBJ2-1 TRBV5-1 ASSLSSASYNEQF
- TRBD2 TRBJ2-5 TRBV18 ASSPLAGGSETQY
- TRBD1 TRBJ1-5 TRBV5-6 ASSRGTGGNQPQH